This TCR beta chain was sequenced in a study of cytomegalovirus exposure and HLA in healthy donors. This CDR3 comprises 14 residues. V was pared by 4 bases and J by 0 bases, with 10 bases between. Per germline, CDR1 SEHNR and CDR2 FQNEAQ (reference sequence). Vbeta (60) and Jbeta (13) primers were used in the PCR. The assay was immunoSEQ multiplex PCR, and TCRdb's table has in-frame clones only and misses some. Of over 100,000 clones listed, about 60% are singletons. Note on this clone: The antigen is unknown.

Study-level results: Later analysis showed most CMV-associated TCR beta chains appearing HLA-restricted. As a later analysis showed, a missense DCLRE1C variant was linked to trimming of TCR beta V- and J-genes.

The rearrangement joins TRBV7-9 to TRBJ2-7; D is unresolved. This clonotype was obtained from a middle-aged man in good health and CMV-seropositive. Sequencing used PBMCs. CDR3 DNA: TGTGCCAGCAGCTCCCAACTCCTCTCCTACGAGCAGTACTTC. It is translated as CASSSQLLSYEQYF.